A single sample gave rise to the 32 T cell receptor beta chains below, sequenced in a study of Ad26.COV2.S vaccination and SARS-CoV-2 variants (dated by TCRdb to about 2021). The treatment or condition label here, explained by the study, means: about 20 received Ad26.COV2.S at low or high dose, single or two shots; 5 received placebo; per-sample allocation not given. Repertoires of vaccine and placebo recipients were sequenced from samples collected on day 63 after the first injection. Library preparation used the immunoSEQ multiplex PCR assay. The immuneACCESS repertoire file appears here via TCRdb, limited to in-frame rearrangements. These files lack a portion of the clones; in checked studies, under half of the deficit traces to unresolved V genes, and the cause of the others is not known. The sample data list 300,000 to 400,000 clones, and 75% to 90% of these were observed just once. The top ten clones comprise approximately 5% of the sample.

The sample here was peripheral blood, taken in a trial of Ad26.COV2.S vaccine versus placebo. All receptors derive from a person between 18 and 60 years old who received the Ad26.COV2.S COVID-19 vaccine or a placebo.

The chain recombines TRBV29-1 with TRBJ2-7; D possibly matches TRBD1 or TRBD2 (6 bases each). V shed 3 bases and J shed 6 bases, with 21 bases lying between them. The CDR3 covers 15 residues. The germline V gene has CDR1 SQVTM and CDR2 ANQGSEA. The CDR3 DNA reads as TGCAGCGTTGAGAGTGGGGGTGGCAGGGGAGGCGAGCAGTACTTC. This codes for CSVESGGGRGGEQYF.

This clone was observed a single time. The chain couples TRBV7-8 to TRBJ2-3; the D call may be TRBD1 or TRBD2 (6 bases each). The CDR3 runs to 14 residues. Trimming stripped 2 bases from V and 3 bases from J, with 9 bases between. CDR1 SGHVS and CDR2 FQNEAQ come from the germline V gene. CDR3 residues: CASSLPGATDTQYF. The CDR3 region has the DNA TGTGCCAGCAGCTTACCGGGGGCAACAGATACGCAGTATTTT.

The chain is built from TRBV25-1 and TRBJ1-4; D possibly corresponds to TRBD1 (5 bases). This CDR3 is 14 amino acids long. Trimming stripped 2 bases from V and 4 bases from J, with 8 bases between. Germline V gene sequence: CDR1 MGHDK, CDR2 SYGVNS. The CDR3 sequence: CASSEGARNEKLFF. DNA for the CDR3: TGTGCCAGCAGTGAAGGGGCCCGTAATGAAAAACTGTTTTTT.

This clone was counted once. Other DNA sequences of this sample code for an identical CDR3. This CDR3 reads CASSLGTANYGYTF. The CDR3, as DNA: TGCGCCAGCAGCTTAGGGACCGCAAACTATGGCTACACCTTC. This chain joins TRBV5-1 and TRBJ1-2; tentatively, D is TRBD1 (5 bases). The V end lost 2 bases, the J end lost 2 bases, and 10 bases lay between the germline ends. CDR1 SGHRS and CDR2 YFSETQ come from the germline V gene. The CDR3 is 14 amino acids.

V usage is TRBV9 and J usage is TRBJ2-1, with D possibly matching TRBD2 (6 bases). V lost 0 bases to trimming and J lost 7 bases, with 11 bases between them. Germline CDR1 and CDR2: SGDLS and YYNGEE. CDR3 length: 14 amino acids. The CDR3 DNA reads TGTGCCAGCAGCGTAGCCGGGAGAGGGAATGAGCAGTTCTTC. Translated: CASSVAGRGNEQFF.

The V call is TRBV28, the J call TRBJ2-1, with TRBD2 identical over 10 bases. Germline V gene sequence: CDR1 MDHEN, CDR2 SYDVKM. The CDR3 totals 15 residues. Unmatched junction bases numbered 6, after V lost 3 bases and J lost 7 bases. The CDR3 reads CASSLELAGVNEQFF. The CDR3 nucleotides read TGTGCCAGCAGTTTGGAGCTAGCGGGAGTGAATGAGCAGTTCTTC. The full variable domain, with the rest looked up from reference TRBV28 and TRBJ2-1, is DVKVTQSSRYLVKRTGEKVFLECVQDMDHENMFWYRQDPGLGLRLIYFSYDVKMKEKGDIPEGYSVSREKKERFSLILESASTNQTSMYLCASSLELAGVNEQFFGPGTRLTVL.

The J gene is TRBJ1-6, the V gene TRBV19, with 7 bases aligning to TRBD1. Germline trimming cut 4 bases from V and 9 bases from J; bases unmatched to any gene: 9. This CDR3 spans 15 amino acids. Germline lookup yields CDR1 LNHDA and CDR2 SQIVND (reference sequence). The CDR3 here is CASSRQGRRGSPLHF. The CDR3 nucleotides read TGTGCCAGTAGTAGACAGGGACGACGGGGTTCACCCCTCCACTTT.

V and J are TRBV28 and TRBJ2-4; D unresolved. CDR3 length equals 12 residues. Per the germline V gene, CDR1 is MDHEN and CDR2 is SYDVKM. V lost 4 bases and J lost 10, with 11 bases in between. This chain's CDR3 is CASSSTIGIQYF. The CDR3 nucleotides read TGTGCCAGCAGTTCGACGATCGGGATTCAGTACTTC.

CDR3 sequence reads: CASSARHSNQPQHF. CDR3 in DNA: TGTGCCAGCAGCGCTAGACATAGCAATCAGCCCCAGCATTTT. The rearrangement links TRBV7-2 to TRBJ1-5; D remains ambiguous. Trimming left V 5 bases short and J 0 bases short, with 8 bases between. The CDR3 spans 14 residues. Germline V lookup: CDR1 SGHTA, CDR2 FQGNSA.

The chain couples TRBV19 to TRBJ1-1, with 9 bases that match TRBD1. Germline values: CDR1 LNHDA, CDR2 SQIVND (reference sequence). Trimming at V came to 2 bases and at J to 6 bases, leaving 7 bases not matched to a gene. The length of the CDR3 is 15 residues. CDR3 residues: CASSIRSTGGSEAFF. CDR3 nucleotides: TGTGCCAGTAGTATACGATCAACAGGGGGCTCTGAAGCTTTCTTT. Using reference TRBV19 and TRBJ1-1 for the parts outside the CDR3, the full variable domain is DGGITQSPKYLFRKEGQNVTLSCEQNLNHDAMYWYRQDPGQGLRLIYYSQIVNDFQKGDIAEGYSVSREKKESFPLTVTSAQKNPTAFYLCASSIRSTGGSEAFFGQGTRLTVV.

Only a few counts were recorded for this clone. This chain uses TRBV5-5 with TRBJ2-1; D is unresolved. Trimming left V 2 bases short and J 2 bases short, with 5 bases between. CDR3 size: 13 residues. CDR1 and CDR2 from the germline V gene are SGHKS and YYEKEE (reference sequence). The CDR3 DNA sequence: TGTGCCAGCAGCTTATACACCTACAATGAGCAGTTCTTC. Protein: CASSLYTYNEQFF. Drawing the rest from reference TRBV5-5 and TRBJ2-1, the complete variable domain is DAGVTQSPTHLIKTRGQQVTLRCSPISGHKSVSWYQQVLGQGPQFIFQYYEKEERGRGNFPDRFSARQFPNYSSELNVNALLLGDSALYLCASSLYTYNEQFFGPGTRLTVL.

V is TRBV28 and J is TRBJ2-1, with 10 positions matching TRBD2. The germline V gene encodes CDR1 MDHEN and CDR2 SYDVKM. The J segment lost 4 bases and the V segment lost 4 bases, leaving 4 bases of the junction unmatched. CDR3 size: 15 residues. In nucleotides, the CDR3 is TGTGCCAGCAGTTATGGACTAGCGGCTTACAATGAGCAGTTCTTC. It specifies CASSYGLAAYNEQFF. Based on the CDR3 plus reference TRBV28 and TRBJ2-1, the full variable domain is DVKVTQSSRYLVKRTGEKVFLECVQDMDHENMFWYRQDPGLGLRLIYFSYDVKMKEKGDIPEGYSVSREKKERFSLILESASTNQTSMYLCASSYGLAAYNEQFFGPGTRLTVL.

With respect to this clone: Other DNA sequences of this sample code for an identical CDR3. V usage is TRBV4-1 and J usage is TRBJ2-7; TRBD1 matches at 9 bases. This CDR3 region has 15 residues. Per germline, CDR1 MGHRA and CDR2 YSYEKL. The V segment lost 1 base and the J segment 2 bases; nucleotides outside the gene matches: 3. The CDR3 protein is CASSQGQGGTYEQYF. CDR3 nucleotides: TGCGCCAGCAGCCAAGGACAGGGGGGAACCTACGAGCAGTACTTC.

The J gene is TRBJ2-3, the V gene TRBV13; D is uncertain. The CDR3 extends over 14 amino acids. V was shortened by 3 bases and J by 0 bases, with 7 bases between the two germline ends. Looked up from germline, CDR1 is PRHDT and CDR2 is FYEKMQ (reference sequence). The CDR3 nucleotides read TGTGCCAGCAGCTTTGTGACTAGCACAGATACGCAGTATTTT. Its translation is CASSFVTSTDTQYF.

The genes are TRBV15 and TRBJ2-2; no definite D call. V was cut by 1 base and J by 0 bases, with 9 bases left in between. The CDR3 runs to 16 residues. The V gene's germline CDR1 is LNHNV and CDR2 YYDKDF (reference sequence). CDR3 amino acids: CATSRGEQSNTGELFF. Written as DNA, the CDR3 is TGTGCCACCAGCAGAGGAGAACAATCGAACACCGGGGAGCTGTTTTTT.

J is TRBJ1-2 and V is TRBV5-1; D possibly corresponds to TRBD1 (6 bases). The germline V gene encodes CDR1 SGHRS and CDR2 YFSETQ. V shed 4 bases and J shed 5 bases, with 24 bases lying between them. The CDR3 extends over 17 amino acids. In nucleotides, the CDR3 is TGCGCCAGCAGCCGGGAAGGAGGATCAGGGGAAGCTTATGGCTACACCTTC. Translating gives CASSREGGSGEAYGYTF. Complete variable domain (other parts from reference TRBV5-1 and TRBJ1-2): KAGVTQTPRYLIKTRGQQVTLSCSPISGHRSVSWYQQTPGQGLQFLFEYFSETQRNKGNFPGRFSGRQFSNSRSEMNVSTLELGDSALYLCASSREGGSGEAYGYTFGSGTRLTVV.

The V call is TRBV28, the J call TRBJ2-3; D is unclear. CDR3 length equals 15 residues. CDR1 and CDR2 (germline): MDHEN, SYDVKM. V was trimmed by 1 base and J by 6 bases, leaving 14 bases between them. The CDR3 spells CASSLLLGLWDTQYF. CDR3 coding DNA: TGTGCCAGCAGTTTATTGCTAGGGTTATGGGATACGCAGTATTTT.

The chain recombines TRBV30 with TRBJ2-2, with D perhaps TRBD2 (5 bases). The CDR3 spans 15 residues. Per germline, CDR1 GTSNPN and CDR2 SVGIG (reference sequence). Trimming shortened V by 0 bases and J by 5 bases, and 13 bases separated the two germline ends. CDR3 DNA: TGTGCCTGGAGTGTCGGGCTAGCTGCGACCGGGGAGCTGTTTTTT. This sequence encodes CAWSVGLAATGELFF.

CDR3 bases: TGTGCCAGTAGTATGTTACCGGGAGGGGAGGTCGCAGATACGCAGTATTTT. Translation: CASSMLPGGEVADTQYF. The chain employs TRBV19 and TRBJ2-3; 8 positions agree with TRBD2. The CDR3 covers 17 residues. From germline, CDR1 is LNHDA and CDR2 SQIVND (reference sequence). V was pared by 3 bases and J by 4 bases, with 12 bases of the junction left unmatched.

This clone was observed a handful of times. CDR3 DNA sequence: TGTGCCAGCAGCGAGGTAGAGACCCAGTACTTC. Translated, it gives CASSEVETQYF. The chain has TRBV3-1 (or the pseudogene TRBV3-2) and TRBJ2-5; D not resolved. The CDR3 loop spans 11 amino acids. Trimming removed 5 bases at V and 4 bases at J, with 5 bases between. The V gene's germline CDR1 is LGHDT and CDR2 YNNKEL (reference sequence).

The V call is TRBV6-1, the J call TRBJ1-1; no reliable D call. The germline V gene has CDR1 MNHNS and CDR2 SASEGT. The CDR3 totals 15 residues. Deletions cut 1 base from V and 1 base from J, with 10 bases between. CDR3 amino acids: CASSEVWSRNTEAFF. DNA for the CDR3: TGTGCCAGCAGTGAAGTGTGGAGCCGGAACACTGAAGCTTTCTTT.

The chain employs TRBV7-4 and TRBJ2-7; D might be TRBD2 (6 bases). This CDR3 is 15 amino acids long. In germline, CDR1 is SGHVT, CDR2 SQSDAQ. The V and J ends lost 8 bases and 3 bases respectively, with 20 bases between them. CDR3 loop: CASAIWDWPNYEQYF. The CDR3 DNA sequence: TGTGCCAGCGCCATATGGGACTGGCCCAACTACGAGCAGTACTTC.

The chain is built from TRBV2 and TRBJ2-5, with 8 bases matching TRBD1. With V trimmed by 6 bases and J by 1 base, 10 bases remained unmatched. CDR1 is SNHLY, CDR2 FYNNEI, per germline. The CDR3 totals 16 residues. The CDR3 loop is CASSIRQGSPQETQYF. The CDR3, as DNA: TGTGCCAGCAGCATAAGACAGGGGTCCCCCCAAGAGACCCAGTACTTC.

The chain combines TRBV5-3 with TRBJ2-1; TRBD2 matches 7 bases. TRBV5-3 is sorted into the ORF group, with uncertain function. The CDR3 is 18 residues long. After removal of 4 bases from V and 9 bases from J, the junction contained 22 bases not matched to a gene. The CDR3 sequence: CARSKPDRGRASAGEQFF. DNA for the CDR3: TGTGCCAGAAGCAAACCGGATAGAGGGAGGGCCTCAGCGGGTGAGCAGTTCTTC.

The chain combines TRBV3-1 (or the pseudogene TRBV3-2) with TRBJ2-1; D not certain. CDR1 and CDR2 (germline): LGHDT, YNNKEL (reference sequence). The CDR3 contains 14 residues. Trimming took off 1 base at V and 10 bases at J, with 14 bases between the two ends. CDR3 loop: CASSQVGLVGEQFF. For the CDR3, the DNA is TGTGCCAGCAGCCAAGTTGGGCTAGTTGGAGAGCAGTTCTTC.

Comments on this clone: A much larger clone is a single base away; this may be a read error. The chain is built from TRBV6-4 and TRBJ2-3; D unclear. The V gene lost 6 bases and the J gene lost 1 base, with 11 bases spanning the gap. This CDR3 spans 14 amino acids. In germline, CDR1 is MRHNA, CDR2 SNTAGT. CDR3 sequence (DNA): TGTGCCAGCAGCGAGAGACGGGGCACAGATACGCAGTATTTT. This gives the protein CASSERRGTDTQYF.

The chain uses TRBV4-3 and TRBJ2-5; D tentatively fits TRBD1 or TRBD2 (5 bases each). In germline, CDR1 is LGHNA, CDR2 YSLEER. Trimming pared 4 bases from V and 3 bases from J, leaving 9 bases between. This CDR3 contains 13 residues. This CDR3 is CASSPGPEETQYF. CDR3 nucleotides: TGCGCCAGCAGCCCGGGACCAGAAGAGACCCAGTACTTC.

The gene calls are TRBV28 and TRBJ2-2; 7 bases fit TRBD1. The CDR3 spans 15 residues. V lost 6 bases to trimming and J lost 4 bases; unmatched junction nucleotides: 8. Germline V CDR1 and CDR2: MDHEN, SYDVKM. CDR3 sequence: CASRDRDDATGELFF. Here the CDR3 DNA reads TGTGCCAGCAGAGACAGGGACGATGCCACCGGGGAGCTGTTTTTT.

This clone was observed a single time. The chain employs TRBV7-2 and TRBJ1-3, with D perhaps matching TRBD1 (5 bases). CDR3 length: 16 amino acids. Deletions cut 2 bases from V and 0 bases from J, with 11 bases between. Germline-derived CDR1 and CDR2 are SGHTA and FQGNSA. The CDR3: CASSLSTGPSGNTIYF. The DNA of the CDR3 is TGTGCCAGCAGCTTAAGTACGGGGCCCTCTGGAAACACCATATATTTT.

In nucleotides, the CDR3 is TGTGCCAGCAGCCCCAACGGGGGCACTGAAGCTTTCTTT. Translating it yields CASSPNGGTEAFF. The rearrangement links TRBV7-8 to TRBJ1-1; D is possibly TRBD1 (5 bases). The CDR3 is 13 residues long. V was clipped by 5 bases and J by 4 bases, with 11 bases between them. The V gene's germline CDR1 is SGHVS and CDR2 FQNEAQ.

This rearrangement joins TRBV7-9 to TRBJ1-3, with D maybe TRBD1 (5 bases). The CDR3 sequence is 16 residues long. Trimming shortened V by 5 bases and J by 0 bases, and 14 bases separated the two germline ends. The germline gives CDR1 SEHNR, CDR2 FQNEAQ (reference sequence). The CDR3 protein is CASSHPGSHSGNTIYF. CDR3 coding DNA: TGTGCCAGCAGCCATCCAGGGTCCCACTCTGGAAACACCATATATTTT.

This chain joins TRBV29-1 and TRBJ1-1; 7 nucleotides line up with TRBD1. The CDR3 runs to 12 residues. V trimming: 5 bases; J trimming: 1 base; junction bases outside the gene matches: 1. Germline V gene lookup returns CDR1 SQVTM and CDR2 ANQGSEA. The CDR3 protein is CSVRTGNTEAFF. CDR3 nucleotides: TGCAGCGTTAGGACAGGGAACACTGAAGCTTTCTTT.